This T cell receptor beta chain stems from a study of blood T cell repertoires in COVID-19 (dated by TCRdb to the early 2020s). Context from the whole study: The collaborator samples originated in the United States, Italy and Spain and spanned the acute and convalescent phases of COVID-19. The material from the prospective study consisted of cDNA or gDNA derived from T cells, B-cell-depleted T cells, or PBMCs. Deeply sampled blood TCRbeta repertoires from subjects exposed to, actively infected with, or recovered from COVID-19 were included in the dataset. A freely available public database, intended as a resource for researchers studying the immune response to SARS-CoV-2, is where the repertoires were released. The samples were drawn from two sources: the first 160 participants of the ongoing ImmuneRACE study, and 1,200 or so subjects contributed by 6 global collaborators. The sample metadata nearly always contained a de-identified subject ID, COVID-19 status, age in years and sex. Where available, HLA class I and class II types were obtained from metadata supplied by the sample provider rather than from assay-based typing. The paper's findings and limits, for the study overall: Clinical and demographic metadata were provided uncurated, with the amount varying by source and participant.

As regards this clone: This clone's antigen is unknown. No base quality values were provided; no much bigger clone lies one nucleotide off.

The collaborating institutions used their own protocols to collect whole blood in K2EDTA tubes. For TCRbeta analysis, collaborators shipped samples as frozen whole blood, isolated PBMCs, or DNA extracted from either of those sample types. TCRbeta CDR3 regions were amplified from genomic DNA using the immunoSEQ Assay, a bias-controlled multiplex PCR. The published analysis was carried out like this. Within the assay, amplification of reference gene primers was used to estimate how many nucleated cells each sample contained. Sequence reads were collapsed and filtered to measure the absolute abundance of every unique TCRbeta CDR3 rearrangement. Productive Simpson clonality was computed per sample as the square root of Simpson's diversity index over productive rearrangements. TCRdb obtained this table from immuneACCESS and retained in-frame rearrangements with V and J assigned. These tables miss some clones; where compared with another copy, unresolved V genes account for less than half of the shortfall, and the remainder is unexplained. The V and J calls and the clone size are those of that table, but D and trimming were determined from the DNA. The sample table contains about 98,000 clones; only one count was recorded for around nine tenths of them. 9% to 12% of the sample is held by the ten biggest clonotypes.

The specimen was peripheral blood. This TCR derives from a man aged 50-59 years with acute or convalescent COVID-19.

The CDR3 here reads CASSPTGGSSYEQYF. In nucleotides, the sequence is TGCGCCAGCAGCCCGACAGGAGGAAGCTCCTACGAGCAGTACTTC. The chain is encoded by TRBV5-1 joined to TRBJ2-7; possibly the D gene is TRBD1, per 6 matching bases. CDR1 SGHRS and CDR2 YFSETQ were looked up in the germline V gene. Trimming takes 4 bases from V and 0 bases from J, and the germline ends sit 14 bases apart. Its CDR3 holds 15 amino acids, cysteine through phenylalanine. Only the CDR3 region is kept as DNA, spanning 45 bases read in frame from base 1.